This T cell receptor beta chain was recorded in a study of memory CD4+ T cells and cytomegalovirus serostatus. Study conclusions and caveats: Suggested: most of the CMV-linked TCR signature lies in CD4+ memory cells.

CDR1 is SGHAT, CDR2 FQNNGV, per germline. The CDR3 contains 15 residues. V lost 4 bases to trimming and J lost 7 bases; unmatched junction nucleotides: 10. The repertoire was sequenced with immunoSEQ multiplex PCR; TCRdb's copy has only in-frame clones and lacks some. The sample lists around 50,000 clones, roughly 78% occurring once. About this clone itself: Its antigen is not identified.

The sort gate was single viable CD3+CD4+CD8-CD45RO+ cells for memory CD4+ T cells. This clonotype originated in an adult in good health and CMV-seronegative. The chain links TRBV11-2 to TRBJ2-7; 10 nucleotides agree with TRBD1. The sample consisted of memory CD4+ T cells from blood. CDR3 DNA sequence: TGTGCCAGCAGCTCACGTGACAGGGGGCGGTGGGAGCAGTACTTC. Its protein is CASSSRDRGRWEQYF.